This T cell receptor (beta chain) was profiled in a study of blood T cells in healthy people across ages. A few counts support this clonotype. With a J-beta primer mix and a sample-barcoded 5' primer, a second PCR ran about 6 to 11 cycles. The study obtained at least 2.5 million CDR3-containing paired-end reads from every sample. A single record per CDR3 protein comes from TCRdb applying MiXCR to the 5' RACE reads. Among over 1,300,000 distinct CDR3 sequences, approximately 59% were seen once, and the ten largest hold about 6.7%. Trimming cost V 2 bases and J 4 bases, with 14 bases left between them. The CDR3 sequence is 14 residues long. CDR1 is SQVTM and CDR2 is ANQGSEA in the germline V gene.

Sequencing was done on a sample of blood. The rearrangement links TRBV29-1 to TRBJ2-5, with TRBD2 as a possible D gene (6 bases). The TCR originated in a man younger than 35 in good health. CDR3 residues: CSVEKGVEGETQYF. Here the CDR3 DNA reads TGCAGCGTTGAAAAGGGCGTGGAGGGAGAGACCCAGTACTTC. Full variable domain (rest looked up from reference TRBV29-1 and TRBJ2-5): SAVISQKPSRDICQRGTSLTIQCQVDSQVTMMFWYRQQPGQSLTLIATANQGSEATYESGFVIDKFPISRPNLTFSTLTVSNMSPEDSSIYLCSVEKGVEGETQYFGPGTRLLVL.